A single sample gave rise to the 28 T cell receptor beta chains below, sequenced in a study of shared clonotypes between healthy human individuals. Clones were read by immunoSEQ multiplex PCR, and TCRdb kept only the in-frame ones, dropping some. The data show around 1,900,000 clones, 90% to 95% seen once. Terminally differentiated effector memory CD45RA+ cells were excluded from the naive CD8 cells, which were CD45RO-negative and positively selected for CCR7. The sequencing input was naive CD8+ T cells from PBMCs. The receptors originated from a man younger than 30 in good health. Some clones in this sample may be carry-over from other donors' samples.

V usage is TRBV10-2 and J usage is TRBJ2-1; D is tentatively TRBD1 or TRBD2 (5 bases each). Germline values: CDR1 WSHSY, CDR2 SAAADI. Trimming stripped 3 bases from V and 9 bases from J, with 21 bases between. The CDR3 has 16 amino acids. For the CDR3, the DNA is TGCGCCAGCAGTGATTATAGGGACCGAAGCGCGGGTGAGCAGTTCTTC. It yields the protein CASSDYRDRSAGEQFF.

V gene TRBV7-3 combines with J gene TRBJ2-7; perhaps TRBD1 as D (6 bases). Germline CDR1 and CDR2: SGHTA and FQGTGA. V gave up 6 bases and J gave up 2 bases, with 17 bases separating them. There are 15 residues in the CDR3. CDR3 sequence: CASRREGQLPYEQYF. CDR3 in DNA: TGTGCCAGCAGGAGGGAAGGACAGTTACCCTACGAGCAGTACTTC.

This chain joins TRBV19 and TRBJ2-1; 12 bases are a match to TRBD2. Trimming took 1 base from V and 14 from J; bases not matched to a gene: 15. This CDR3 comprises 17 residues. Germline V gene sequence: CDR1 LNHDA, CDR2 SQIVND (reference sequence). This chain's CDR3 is CASSIVFGLAGGPVEFF. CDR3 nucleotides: TGTGCCAGTAGTATAGTGTTTGGGCTAGCGGGAGGGCCAGTGGAGTTCTTC.

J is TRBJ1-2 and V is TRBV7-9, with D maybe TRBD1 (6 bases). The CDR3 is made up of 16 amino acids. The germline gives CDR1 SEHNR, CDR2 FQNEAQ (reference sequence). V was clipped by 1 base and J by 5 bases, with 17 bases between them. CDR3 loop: CASSLVQGRSRYGYTF. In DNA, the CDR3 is TGTGCCAGCAGCTTAGTACAGGGCAGGTCCCGGTATGGCTACACCTTC.

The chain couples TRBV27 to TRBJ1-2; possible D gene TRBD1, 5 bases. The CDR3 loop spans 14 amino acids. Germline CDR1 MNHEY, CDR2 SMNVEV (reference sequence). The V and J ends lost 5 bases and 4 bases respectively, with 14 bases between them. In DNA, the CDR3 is TGTGCCAGCAGTCCCGGGACCCCGTTCTATGGCTACACCTTC. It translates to CASSPGTPFYGYTF.

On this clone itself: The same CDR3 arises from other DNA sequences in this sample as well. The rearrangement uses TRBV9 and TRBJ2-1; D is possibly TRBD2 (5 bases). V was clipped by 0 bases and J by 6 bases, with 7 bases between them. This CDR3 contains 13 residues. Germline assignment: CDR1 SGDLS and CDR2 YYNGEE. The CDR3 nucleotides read TGTGCCAGCAGCGTAGGGACTCTCAATGAGCAGTTCTTC. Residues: CASSVGTLNEQFF.

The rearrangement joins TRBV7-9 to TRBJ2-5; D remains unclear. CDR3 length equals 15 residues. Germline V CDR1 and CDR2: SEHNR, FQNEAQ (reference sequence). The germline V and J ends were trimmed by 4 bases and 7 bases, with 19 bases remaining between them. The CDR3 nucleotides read TGTGCCAGCAGCTCCGATAGACTTGTGCCATCGACCCAGTACTTC. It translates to CASSSDRLVPSTQYF.

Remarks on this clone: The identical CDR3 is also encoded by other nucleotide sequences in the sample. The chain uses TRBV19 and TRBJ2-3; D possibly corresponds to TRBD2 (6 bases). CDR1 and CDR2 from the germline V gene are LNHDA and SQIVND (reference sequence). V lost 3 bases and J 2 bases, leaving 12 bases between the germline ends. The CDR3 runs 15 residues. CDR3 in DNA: TGTGCCAGTAGTATCCGGGACTCTCACACAGATACGCAGTATTTT. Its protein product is CASSIRDSHTDTQYF.

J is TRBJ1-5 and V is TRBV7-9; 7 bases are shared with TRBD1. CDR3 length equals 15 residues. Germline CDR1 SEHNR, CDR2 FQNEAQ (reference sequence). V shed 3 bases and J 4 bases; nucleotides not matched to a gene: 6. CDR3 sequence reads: CASSFDRVENQPQHF. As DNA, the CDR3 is TGTGCCAGCAGCTTTGACAGGGTTGAGAATCAGCCCCAGCATTTT.

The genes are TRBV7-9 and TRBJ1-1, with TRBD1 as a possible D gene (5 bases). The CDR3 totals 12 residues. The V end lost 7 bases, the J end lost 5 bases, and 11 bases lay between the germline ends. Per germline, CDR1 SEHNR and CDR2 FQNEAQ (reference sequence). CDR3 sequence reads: CASKDSRTEAFF. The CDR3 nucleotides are TGTGCCAGCAAAGACAGTAGGACTGAAGCTTTCTTT. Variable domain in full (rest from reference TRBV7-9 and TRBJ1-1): DTGVSQNPRHKITKRGQNVTFRCDPISEHNRLYWYRQTLGQGPEFLTYFQNEAQLEKSRLLSDRFSAERPKGSFSTLEIQRTEQGDSAMYLCASKDSRTEAFFGQGTRLTVV.

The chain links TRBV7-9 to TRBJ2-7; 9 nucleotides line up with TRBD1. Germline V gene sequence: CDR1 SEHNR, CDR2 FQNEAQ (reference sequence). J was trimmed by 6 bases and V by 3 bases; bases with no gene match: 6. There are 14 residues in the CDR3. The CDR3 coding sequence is TGTGCCAGCAGCTTTTCGGGACAGGGCGGCGAGCAGTACTTC. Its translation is CASSFSGQGGEQYF.

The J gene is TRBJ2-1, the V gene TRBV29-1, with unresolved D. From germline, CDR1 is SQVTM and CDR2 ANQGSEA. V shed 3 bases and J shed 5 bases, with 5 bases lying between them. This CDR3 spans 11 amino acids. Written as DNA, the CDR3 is TGCAGCGTTGACCTCGACAATGAGCAGTTCTTC. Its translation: CSVDLDNEQFF.

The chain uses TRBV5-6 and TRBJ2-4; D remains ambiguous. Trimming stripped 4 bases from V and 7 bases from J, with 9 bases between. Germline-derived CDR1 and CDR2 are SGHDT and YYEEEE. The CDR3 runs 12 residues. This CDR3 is CASSLENNIQYF. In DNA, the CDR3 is TGTGCCAGCAGCCTAGAAAATAACATTCAGTACTTC. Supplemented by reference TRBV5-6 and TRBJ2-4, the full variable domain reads DAGVTQSPTHLIKTRGQQVTLRCSPKSGHDTVSWYQQALGQGPQFIFQYYEEEERQRGNFPDRFSGHQFPNYSSELNVNALLLGDSALYLCASSLENNIQYFGAGTRLSVL.

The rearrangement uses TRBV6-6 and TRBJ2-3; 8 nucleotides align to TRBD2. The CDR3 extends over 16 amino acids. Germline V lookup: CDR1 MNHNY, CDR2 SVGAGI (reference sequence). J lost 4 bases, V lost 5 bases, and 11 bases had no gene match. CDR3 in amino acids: CASSPQRELTSDTQYF. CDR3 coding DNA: TGTGCCAGCAGTCCCCAGCGGGAGTTGACCTCAGATACGCAGTATTTT.

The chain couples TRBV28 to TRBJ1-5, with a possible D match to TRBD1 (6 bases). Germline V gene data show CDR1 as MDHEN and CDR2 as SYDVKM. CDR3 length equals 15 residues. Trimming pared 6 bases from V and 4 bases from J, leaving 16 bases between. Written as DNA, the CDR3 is TGTGCCAGCAGACTTAGACAGGCCCATAATCAGCCCCAGCATTTT. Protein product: CASRLRQAHNQPQHF.

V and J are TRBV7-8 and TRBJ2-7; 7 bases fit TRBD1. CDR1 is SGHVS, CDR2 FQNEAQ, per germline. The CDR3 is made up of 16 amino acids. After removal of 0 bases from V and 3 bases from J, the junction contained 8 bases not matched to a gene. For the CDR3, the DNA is TGTGCCAGCAGCTTAGCGGGTAGGGGGCGACTCTACGAGCAGTACTTC. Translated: CASSLAGRGRLYEQYF. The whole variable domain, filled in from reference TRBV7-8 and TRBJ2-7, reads GAGVSQSPRYKVAKRGQDVALRCDPISGHVSLFWYQQALGQGPEFLTYFQNEAQLDKSGLPSDRFFAERPEGSVSTLKIQRTQQEDSAVYLCASSLAGRGRLYEQYFGPGTRLTVT.

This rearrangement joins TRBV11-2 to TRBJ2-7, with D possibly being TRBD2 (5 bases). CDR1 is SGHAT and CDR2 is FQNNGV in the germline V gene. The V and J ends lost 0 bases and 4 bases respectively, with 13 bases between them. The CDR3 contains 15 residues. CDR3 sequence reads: CASSLESDYPYEQYF. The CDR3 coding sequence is TGTGCCAGCAGCTTAGAATCCGACTACCCATACGAGCAGTACTTC.

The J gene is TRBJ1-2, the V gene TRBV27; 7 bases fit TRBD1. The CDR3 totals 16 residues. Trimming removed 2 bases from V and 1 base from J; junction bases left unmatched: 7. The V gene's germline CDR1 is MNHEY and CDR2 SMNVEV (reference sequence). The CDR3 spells CASSLHYRGINYGYTF. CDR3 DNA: TGTGCCAGCAGTTTACATTACAGGGGAATTAACTATGGCTACACCTTC.

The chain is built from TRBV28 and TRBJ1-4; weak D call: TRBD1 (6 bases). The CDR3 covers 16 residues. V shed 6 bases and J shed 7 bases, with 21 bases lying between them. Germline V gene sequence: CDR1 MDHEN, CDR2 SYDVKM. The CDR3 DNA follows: TGTGCCAGCAGCCCCCCCCCAGGGGCCATAGGTGAAAAACTGTTTTTT. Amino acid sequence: CASSPPPGAIGEKLFF.

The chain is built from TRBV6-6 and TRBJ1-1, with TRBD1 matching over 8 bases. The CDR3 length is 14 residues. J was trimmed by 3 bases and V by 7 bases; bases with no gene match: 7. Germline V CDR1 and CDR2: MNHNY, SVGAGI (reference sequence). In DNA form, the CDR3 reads TGTGCCAGCACTCATGGCAGGGGGCACACTGAAGCTTTCTTT. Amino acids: CASTHGRGHTEAFF.

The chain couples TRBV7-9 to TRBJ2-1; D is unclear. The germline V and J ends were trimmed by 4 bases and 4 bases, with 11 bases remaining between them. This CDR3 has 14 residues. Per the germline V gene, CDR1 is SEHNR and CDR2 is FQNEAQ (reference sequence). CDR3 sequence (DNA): TGTGCCAGCAGCTCCCCTCGAACGTACAATGAGCAGTTCTTC. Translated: CASSSPRTYNEQFF.

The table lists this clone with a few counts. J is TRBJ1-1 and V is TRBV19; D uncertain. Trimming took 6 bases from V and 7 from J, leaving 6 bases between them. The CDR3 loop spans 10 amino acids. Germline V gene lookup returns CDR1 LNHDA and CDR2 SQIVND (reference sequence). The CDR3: CASRASEAFF. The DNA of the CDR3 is TGTGCCAGTAGGGCCAGTGAAGCTTTCTTT.

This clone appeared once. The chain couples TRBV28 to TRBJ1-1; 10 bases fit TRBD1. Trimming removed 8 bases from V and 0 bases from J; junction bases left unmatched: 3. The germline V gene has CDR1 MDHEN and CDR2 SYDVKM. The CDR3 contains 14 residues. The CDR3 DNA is TGTGCCAGCGGGACAGGGGTCCTGAACACTGAAGCTTTCTTT. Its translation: CASGTGVLNTEAFF.

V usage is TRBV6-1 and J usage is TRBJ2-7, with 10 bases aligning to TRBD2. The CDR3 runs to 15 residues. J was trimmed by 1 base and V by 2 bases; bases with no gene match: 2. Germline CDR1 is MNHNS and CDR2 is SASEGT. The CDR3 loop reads CASSETSGTSYEQYF. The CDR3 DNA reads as TGTGCCAGCAGTGAAACTAGCGGGACTTCCTACGAGCAGTACTTC.

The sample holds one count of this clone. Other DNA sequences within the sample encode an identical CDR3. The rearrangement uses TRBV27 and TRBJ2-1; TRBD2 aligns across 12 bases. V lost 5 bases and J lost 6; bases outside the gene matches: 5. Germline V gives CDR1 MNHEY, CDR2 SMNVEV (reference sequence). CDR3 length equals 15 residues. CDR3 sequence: CASSPGLAGRNEQFF. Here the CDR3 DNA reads TGTGCCAGCAGTCCCGGACTAGCGGGACGCAATGAGCAGTTCTTC.

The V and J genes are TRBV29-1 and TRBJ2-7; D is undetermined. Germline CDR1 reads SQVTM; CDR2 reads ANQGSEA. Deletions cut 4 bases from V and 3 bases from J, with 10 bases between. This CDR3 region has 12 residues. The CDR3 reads CSVALGIYEQYF. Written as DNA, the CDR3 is TGCAGCGTTGCACTGGGGATCTACGAGCAGTACTTC.

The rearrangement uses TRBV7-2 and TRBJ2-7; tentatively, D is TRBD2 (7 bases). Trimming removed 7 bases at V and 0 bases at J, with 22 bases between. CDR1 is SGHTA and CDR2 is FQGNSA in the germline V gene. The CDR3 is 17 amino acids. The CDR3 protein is CASTFLGGPLSSYEQYF. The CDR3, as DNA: TGTGCCAGCACCTTTCTGGGGGGGCCCTTGAGCTCCTACGAGCAGTACTTC.

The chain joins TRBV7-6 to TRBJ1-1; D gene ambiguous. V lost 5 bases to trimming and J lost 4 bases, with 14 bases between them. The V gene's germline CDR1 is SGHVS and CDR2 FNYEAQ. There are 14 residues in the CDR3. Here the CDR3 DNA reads TGTGCCAGCAGCCCTTCCACGGTGGGCACTGAAGCTTTCTTT. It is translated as CASSPSTVGTEAFF.